The next 12 T cell receptor beta chains were all read from a single sample in a study of blood T cell repertoires in COVID-19. The repertoire was sequenced with immunoSEQ multiplex PCR; TCRdb's copy has only in-frame clones and lacks some. This table has 450,000 or so clones, around 89% appearing once. The sample was peripheral blood. These receptors originate from a woman between 35 and 50 years old with COVID-19, enrolled during active disease.

This chain joins TRBV6-5 and TRBJ2-5; TRBD2 is a possible D gene (5 bases). This CDR3 comprises 13 residues. In germline, CDR1 is MNHEY, CDR2 SVGAGI. Deletions cut 8 bases from V and 2 bases from J, with 12 bases between. This CDR3 reads CASQRVKQETQYF. CDR3 DNA sequence: TGTGCCAGCCAGAGGGTCAAACAAGAGACCCAGTACTTC.

This clone was seen just once. The CDR3 nucleotides are TGTGCCAGCAGCTTAGAGGGGTTCGGAAACACCATATATTTT. It specifies CASSLEGFGNTIYF. The J gene is TRBJ1-3, the V gene TRBV7-2; TRBD1 might be the D (5 bases). V was pared by 1 base and J by 4 bases, with 8 bases between. Germline values: CDR1 SGHTA, CDR2 FQGNSA. The CDR3 is 14 amino acids.

This chain uses TRBV28 with TRBJ1-4; possibly TRBD1 for D (5 bases). V was shortened by 6 bases and J by 4 bases, with 15 bases between the two germline ends. Germline CDR1 and CDR2: MDHEN and SYDVKM. There are 15 residues in the CDR3. The CDR3 spells CASSSFAGDNEKLFF. In DNA, the CDR3 is TGTGCCAGCAGCAGTTTCGCGGGGGATAATGAAAAACTGTTTTTT.

This clone showed up just a few times. For the CDR3, the DNA is TGTGCCAGCAGTGTTGGACAGGGTGGGGACTATGGCTACACCTTC. This encodes CASSVGQGGDYGYTF. The V and J genes are TRBV2 and TRBJ1-2; TRBD1 agrees at 8 bases. CDR3 size: 15 residues. Germline lookup yields CDR1 SNHLY and CDR2 FYNNEI. After removal of 4 bases from V and 3 bases from J, the junction contained 7 bases not matched to a gene.

The CDR3 bases are TGCGCCAGCAGCTCGACAGGGGAAAGTGAGCAGTTCTTC. Translating gives CASSSTGESEQFF. The chain couples TRBV5-1 to TRBJ2-1; TRBD1 aligns across 8 bases. The CDR3 sequence is 13 residues long. The trim removed 3 bases at V and 9 bases at J, leaving 5 bases unmatched. CDR1 and CDR2 from the germline V gene are SGHRS and YFSETQ.

V and J are TRBV7-9 and TRBJ2-1; weak D call: TRBD2 (7 bases). The CDR3 is 14 amino acids. The V end lost 3 bases, the J end lost 6 bases, and 12 bases lay between the germline ends. Germline V gives CDR1 SEHNR, CDR2 FQNEAQ (reference sequence). The CDR3 DNA follows: TGTGCCAGCAGCTTTGGGGGGGCGGTCAATGAGCAGTTCTTC. Amino acid sequence: CASSFGGAVNEQFF.

The chain employs TRBV4-3 and TRBJ1-1, with a tentative D call TRBD1 (5 bases). The germline gives CDR1 LGHNA, CDR2 YSLEER. The CDR3 contains 14 residues. V was clipped by 2 bases and J by 4 bases, with 11 bases between them. The CDR3 protein is CASSQTQGVTEAFF. Written as DNA, the CDR3 is TGCGCCAGCAGCCAAACCCAGGGTGTCACTGAAGCTTTCTTT.

The chain is built from TRBV19 and TRBJ1-2; TRBD1 agrees at 7 bases. V gave up 7 bases and J gave up 0 bases; unmatched junction bases: 5. This CDR3 comprises 14 residues. Germline V gives CDR1 LNHDA, CDR2 SQIVND (reference sequence). DNA for the CDR3: TGTGCCAGTAAGACAGGGTACGCTAACTATGGCTACACCTTC. Translation: CASKTGYANYGYTF.

The chain links TRBV6-2 or TRBV6-3 to TRBJ1-2, with 9 bases aligning to TRBD1. This CDR3 comprises 14 residues. V dropped 2 bases and J dropped 8; count of bases not matched to a gene: 6. Looked up from germline, CDR1 is MNHEY and CDR2 is SVGEGT. CDR3 nucleotide sequence: TGTGCCAGCAGTTACGGGGGGACAGGGCGCGGCTACACCTTC. Translated, it gives CASSYGGTGRGYTF.

The rearrangement uses TRBV6-2 or TRBV6-3 and TRBJ1-5, with D possibly being TRBD1 (6 bases). V dropped 6 bases and J dropped 5 bases, with 11 bases sitting between them. Germline CDR1 and CDR2: MNHEY and SVGEGT. The CDR3 consists of 13 residues. CDR3 residues: CASSGQRYQPQHF. CDR3 sequence (DNA): TGTGCCAGCAGCGGACAGAGATATCAGCCCCAGCATTTT.

The J gene is TRBJ1-3, the V gene TRBV29-1, with D unresolved. The V end was cut by 2 bases, the J end by 2 bases, with 7 bases between. The CDR3 contains 13 residues. Germline CDR1 reads SQVTM; CDR2 reads ANQGSEA. The CDR3 is CSVEPQAGNTIYF. For the CDR3, the DNA is TGCAGCGTTGAACCCCAGGCTGGAAACACCATATATTTT.

CDR3 region: CASSQDIQGWGYTF. The CDR3 DNA sequence: TGCGCCAGCAGCCAAGATATACAGGGTTGGGGCTACACCTTC. This rearrangement joins TRBV4-3 to TRBJ1-2; tentatively, D is TRBD1 (6 bases). V was cut by 0 bases and J by 8 bases, with 13 bases left in between. In germline, CDR1 is LGHNA, CDR2 YSLEER. The CDR3 is 14 residues long.